This is a list of T cell receptor beta chains from one sample in a study of blood T cell repertoires in COVID-19. Measured with immunoSEQ multiplex PCR; TCRdb has only the in-frame clones, and not every one. The sample has 300,000 to 450,000 clones, around 87% seen once. Input material: peripheral blood. The receptors were sampled from an older woman with COVID-19, enrolled during active disease. CDR3s include the opening cysteine and the closing phenylalanine or tryptophan. The D gene is left open where the match is weak. Not all rows give a size; the values are once, few, many and, for expanded clones, a class.

CDR3: CASSTRTGANTEAFF
DNA: TGCGCCAGCAGCACGCGGACAGGAGCGAACACTGAAGCTTTCTTT
size: -
V: TRBV5-1
D: TRBD1
J: TRBJ1-1
length: 15

CDR3: CASRRTGRATEAFF
DNA: TGTGCCAGCAGACGGACAGGGAGGGCGACTGAAGCTTTCTTT
size: -
V: TRBV6-5
D: TRBD1
J: TRBJ1-1
length: 14

CDR3: CASSPPGQGALEQYF
DNA: TGTGCCAGCTCACCACCGGGACAGGGGGCTCTCGAGCAGTACTTC
size: once
V: TRBV18
D: TRBD1
J: TRBJ2-7
length: 15

CDR3: CASSEPRGKDYGYTF
DNA: TGTGCCAGCAGTGAACCCAGGGGCAAGGACTATGGCTACACCTTC
size: -
V: TRBV6-1
D: -
J: TRBJ1-2
length: 15

CDR3: CASGSIDRGGYTF
DNA: TGTGCTAGTGGTTCGATTGACAGGGGTGGCTACACCTTC
size: -
V: TRBV12-5
D: TRBD1
J: TRBJ1-2
length: 13

CDR3: CASSEDRVYGYTF
DNA: TGTGCCAGCAGTGAAGACAGGGTGTATGGCTACACCTTC
size: -
V: TRBV6-4
D: TRBD1
J: TRBJ1-2
length: 13

CDR3: CASRKTGVYNYGYTF
DNA: TGTGCCAGCAGGAAAACAGGGGTTTATAACTATGGCTACACCTTC
size: -
V: TRBV6-5
D: TRBD1
J: TRBJ1-2
length: 15

CDR3: CASSVGLGIRTDTQYF
DNA: TGTGCCAGCAGCGTGGGACTAGGAATTAGAACAGATACGCAGTATTTT
size: -
V: TRBV7-3
D: TRBD2
J: TRBJ2-3
length: 16

CDR3: CASSPVGGMVSGNTIYF
DNA: TGTGCCAGCAGCCCAGTCGGGGGAATGGTTTCTGGAAACACCATATATTTT
size: -
V: TRBV5-6
D: -
J: TRBJ1-3
length: 17

CDR3: CASSAMGQTEAFF
DNA: TGTGCCAGCAGTGCTATGGGACAGACTGAAGCTTTCTTT
size: many
V: TRBV6-2/TRBV6-3
D: TRBD1
J: TRBJ1-1
length: 13

CDR3: CASSPSWQGGTEAFF
DNA: TGTGCCAGCAGTCCCTCGTGGCAGGGGGGCACTGAAGCTTTCTTT
size: many
V: TRBV28
D: TRBD1
J: TRBJ1-1
length: 15

CDR3: CASSPPAGHIQYF
DNA: TGTGCCAGCAGCCCCCCCGCGGGGCACATTCAGTACTTC
size: -
V: TRBV2
D: -
J: TRBJ2-4
length: 13

CDR3: CASRAGKPPYEQYF
DNA: TGTGCCAGCCGCGCAGGCAAGCCACCGTACGAGCAGTACTTC
size: -
V: TRBV28
D: -
J: TRBJ2-7
length: 14

CDR3: CASSGQNYEQYF
DNA: TGCGCCAGCAGCGGACAAAACTACGAGCAGTACTTC
size: -
V: TRBV10-2
D: -
J: TRBJ2-7
length: 12

CDR3: CASSYSRHTNTEAFF
DNA: TGTGCCAGCAGTTACTCGAGACATACGAACACTGAAGCTTTCTTT
size: -
V: TRBV6-5
D: -
J: TRBJ1-1
length: 15

CDR3: CASSPMRENYGYTF
DNA: TGTGCCAGCTCACCAATGAGGGAGAACTATGGCTACACCTTC
size: -
V: TRBV18
D: -
J: TRBJ1-2
length: 14